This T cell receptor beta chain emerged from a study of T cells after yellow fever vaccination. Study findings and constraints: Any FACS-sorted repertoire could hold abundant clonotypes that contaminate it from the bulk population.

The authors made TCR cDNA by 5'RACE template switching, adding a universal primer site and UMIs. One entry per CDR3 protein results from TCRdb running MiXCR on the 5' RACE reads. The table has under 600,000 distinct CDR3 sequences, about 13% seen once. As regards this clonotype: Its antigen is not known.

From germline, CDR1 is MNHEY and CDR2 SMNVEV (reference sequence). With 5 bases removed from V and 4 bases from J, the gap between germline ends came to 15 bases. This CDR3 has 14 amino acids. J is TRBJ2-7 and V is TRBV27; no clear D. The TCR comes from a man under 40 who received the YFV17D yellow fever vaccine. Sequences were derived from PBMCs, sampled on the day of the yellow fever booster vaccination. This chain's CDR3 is CASSPAYHGYEQYF. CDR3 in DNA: TGTGCCAGCAGTCCCGCCTACCACGGGTACGAGCAGTACTTC.